This T cell receptor (beta chain) was profiled in a study of blood T cell repertoires in COVID-19. Clones were sequenced by immunoSEQ multiplex PCR, and TCRdb holds only the in-frame ones, with some missing. The repertoire consists of hundreds of thousands of clones, with about 93% occurring once and the leading ten covering 2.5% to 4%. Per the germline V gene, CDR1 is MNHEY and CDR2 is SVGAGI. CDR3 length equals 15 residues. Trimming pared 8 bases from V and 5 bases from J, leaving 19 bases between. The sequence came from a woman younger than 35 who had recovered from COVID-19. V gene TRBV6-5 combines with J gene TRBJ2-1; possibly TRBD1 for D (5 bases). The specimen sequenced was peripheral blood. CDR3 DNA sequence: TGTGCCAGCGAGGAGCAGCCTAGGGGCCACAATGAGCAGTTCTTC. Amino acid sequence: CASEEQPRGHNEQFF.